What follows describes a single TCR beta chain. Its antigen remains unknown. With V trimmed by 6 bases and J by 6 bases, 9 bases remained unmatched. The CDR3 totals 15 residues. The germline CDR1 and CDR2 sequences are MDHEN and SYDVKM. This record belongs to a study of T-cell memory formation after mild COVID-19. After 5'RACE with constant-segment primers, TCR alpha and TCR beta cDNA libraries carrying sample barcodes and UMIs were obtained. TCRdb used MiXCR to reprocess the 5' RACE reads, holding one entry per CDR3 protein. The sample lists about 290,000 distinct CDR3 sequences; roughly 15% were seen once. Whole-study findings and limits: Pre-infection memory carried some responding clones, suggesting that cross-reactive memory joined. The study found contracting CD4+ clones mainly in CM and EM and contracting CD8+ clones in EMRA.

This clonotype was sampled from a man aged 18 to 29 who had mild COVID-19 (a few samples of this study predate the infection). Cell type and time point are not known. The chain combines TRBV28 with TRBJ2-2; 8 bases map to TRBD1. Sequencing was carried out using PBMCs or a T cell subset sorted from them (not recorded which). CDR3 loop: CASRSDRGAAGELFF. CDR3 sequence (DNA): TGTGCCAGCAGATCCGACAGGGGTGCCGCCGGGGAGCTGTTTTTT.